These 9 T cell receptor beta chains came from one sample sequenced in a study of cytomegalovirus exposure and HLA in healthy donors. The method was immunoSEQ multiplex PCR; TCRdb's version includes in-frame clones alone and lacks a portion of them. The data contain more than 60,000 clones, approximately 90% of them singletons. The material sequenced was PBMCs. Source of these receptors: a woman aged 18-29 years in good health and CMV-seronegative.

The chain uses TRBV30 and TRBJ1-4; D perhaps matches TRBD1 (5 bases). Trimming pared 3 bases from V and 8 bases from J, leaving 10 bases between. The CDR3 length is 12 residues. The germline CDR1 and CDR2 sequences are GTSNPN and SVGIG (reference sequence). CDR3 in amino acids: CAWSVRVEKLFF. In DNA, the CDR3 is TGTGCCTGGAGCGTCAGGGTGGAAAAACTGTTTTTT. Supplemented by reference TRBV30 and TRBJ1-4, the full variable domain reads SQTIHQWPATLVQPVGSPLSLECTVEGTSNPNLYWYRQAAGRGLQLLFYSVGIGQISSEVPQNLSASRPQDRQFILSSKKLLLSDSGFYLCAWSVRVEKLFFGSGTQLSVL.

V gene TRBV5-1 combines with J gene TRBJ1-2; 8 positions match TRBD1. Germline CDR1 reads SGHRS; CDR2 reads YFSETQ. V lost 4 bases and J lost 7; bases outside the gene matches: 12. This CDR3 spans 15 amino acids. The CDR3 DNA reads TGCGCCAGCAGCCTAGAAGGACAGGGTTGGTCTGGCTACACCTTC. This translates into CASSLEGQGWSGYTF. Drawing the rest from reference TRBV5-1 and TRBJ1-2, the complete variable domain is KAGVTQTPRYLIKTRGQQVTLSCSPISGHRSVSWYQQTPGQGLQFLFEYFSETQRNKGNFPGRFSGRQFSNSRSEMNVSTLELGDSALYLCASSLEGQGWSGYTFGSGTRLTVV.

This chain connects TRBV6-1 to TRBJ1-5; TRBD1 matches at 7 bases. The length of the CDR3 is 15 residues. V was pared by 8 bases and J by 2 bases, with 9 bases of the junction left unmatched. Germline V lookup: CDR1 MNHNS, CDR2 SASEGT. CDR3 sequence reads: CASSAQGDGNQPQHF. CDR3 sequence (DNA): TGTGCCAGCTCAGCGCAGGGGGACGGCAATCAGCCCCAGCATTTT.

Points on this clone: This specimen includes other DNA sequences encoding the same CDR3. V gene TRBV30 combines with J gene TRBJ2-7; TRBD1 aligns across 7 bases. From germline, CDR1 is GTSNPN and CDR2 SVGIG (reference sequence). This CDR3 comprises 14 residues. V lost 0 bases, J lost 0 bases, and 2 bases stayed unmatched. CDR3 in DNA: TGTGCCTGGAGTGTCCGGGACAGCTCCTACGAGCAGTACTTC. Translated: CAWSVRDSSYEQYF.

The rearrangement uses TRBV25-1 and TRBJ2-1; 9 bases are shared with TRBD1. The CDR3 spans 15 residues. The V segment lost 4 bases and the J segment 4 bases; nucleotides outside the gene matches: 5. Germline CDR1 reads MGHDK; CDR2 reads SYGVNS. In nucleotides, the CDR3 is TGTGCCAGCAGTGCGACAGGGGGATTTTACAATGAGCAGTTCTTC. Translation: CASSATGGFYNEQFF.

J is TRBJ2-7 and V is TRBV5-6, with D maybe TRBD1 (6 bases). This CDR3 is built from 16 residues. Germline V gives CDR1 SGHDT, CDR2 YYEEEE. V was shortened by 2 bases and J by 5 bases, with 20 bases between the two germline ends. The DNA of the CDR3 is TGTGCCAGCAGCTTCCATCTCGGGACACTTGCCCACGAGCAGTACTTC. The encoded protein is CASSFHLGTLAHEQYF.

The V call is TRBV5-4, the J call TRBJ2-7; 8 nucleotides match TRBD1. Germline V gene data show CDR1 as SGHNT and CDR2 as YYREEE (reference sequence). The CDR3 has 13 amino acids. Losses at the gene ends were 4 bases for V and 11 bases for J; bases not matched to a gene: 11. For the CDR3, the DNA is TGTGCCAGCAGCAACAAGGACAGGGTCCAGGAGTACTTC. It encodes CASSNKDRVQEYF.

The rearrangement joins TRBV27 to TRBJ1-4, with D unclear. The germline V gene encodes CDR1 MNHEY and CDR2 SMNVEV (reference sequence). The V end lost 6 bases, the J end lost 2 bases, and 7 bases lay between the germline ends. CDR3 length equals 13 residues. CDR3 in DNA: TGTGCCAGCAGCAAACTGACTAATGAAAAACTGTTTTTT. This gives the protein CASSKLTNEKLFF.

V gene TRBV6-5 combines with J gene TRBJ2-3; D is unresolved. Trimming stripped 2 bases from V and 2 bases from J, with 14 bases between. Germline assignment: CDR1 MNHEY and CDR2 SVGAGI. The CDR3 sequence is 16 residues long. This CDR3 reads CASSYVGASATDTQYF. The CDR3 DNA reads as TGTGCCAGCAGTTACGTTGGAGCCTCAGCCACAGATACGCAGTATTTT.